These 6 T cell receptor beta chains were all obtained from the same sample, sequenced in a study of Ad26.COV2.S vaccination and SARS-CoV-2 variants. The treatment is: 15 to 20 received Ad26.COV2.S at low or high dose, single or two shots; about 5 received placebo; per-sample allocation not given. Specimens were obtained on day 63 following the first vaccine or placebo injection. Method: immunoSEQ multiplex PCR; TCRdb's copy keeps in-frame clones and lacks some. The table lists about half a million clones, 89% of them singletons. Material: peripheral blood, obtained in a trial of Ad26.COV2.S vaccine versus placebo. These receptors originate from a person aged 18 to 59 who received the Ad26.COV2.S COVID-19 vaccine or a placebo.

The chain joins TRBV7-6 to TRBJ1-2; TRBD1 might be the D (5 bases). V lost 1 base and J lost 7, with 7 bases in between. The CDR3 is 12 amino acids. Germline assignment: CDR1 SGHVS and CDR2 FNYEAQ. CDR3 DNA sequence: TGTGCCAGCAGCTTAGGGGACGGTGGCTACACCTTC. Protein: CASSLGDGGYTF.

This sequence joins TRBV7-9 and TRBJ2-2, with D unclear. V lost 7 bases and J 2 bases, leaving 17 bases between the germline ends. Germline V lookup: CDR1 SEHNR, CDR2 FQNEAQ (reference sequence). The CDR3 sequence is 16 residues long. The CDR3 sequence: CASTPPNSRNTGELFF. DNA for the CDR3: TGTGCCAGCACCCCACCAAACAGCCGTAACACCGGGGAGCTGTTTTTT.

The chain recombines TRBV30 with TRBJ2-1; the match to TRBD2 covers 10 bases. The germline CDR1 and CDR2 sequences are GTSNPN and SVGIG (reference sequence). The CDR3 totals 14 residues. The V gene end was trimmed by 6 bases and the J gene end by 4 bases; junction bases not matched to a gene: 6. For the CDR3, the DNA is TGTGCCTGCCAACGGACTAGCGGTTACAATGAGCAGTTCTTC. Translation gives CACQRTSGYNEQFF.

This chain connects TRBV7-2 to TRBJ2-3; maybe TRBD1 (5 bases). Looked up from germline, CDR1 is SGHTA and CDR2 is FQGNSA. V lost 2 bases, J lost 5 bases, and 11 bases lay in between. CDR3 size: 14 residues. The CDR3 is CASSLPTREDTQYF. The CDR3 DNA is TGTGCCAGCAGCTTACCTACCAGGGAAGATACGCAGTATTTT.

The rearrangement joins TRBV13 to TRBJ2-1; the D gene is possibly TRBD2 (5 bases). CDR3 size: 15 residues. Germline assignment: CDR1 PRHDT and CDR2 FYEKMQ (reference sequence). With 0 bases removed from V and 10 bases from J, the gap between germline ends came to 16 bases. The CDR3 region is CASSLGPGRREEQFF. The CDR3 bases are TGTGCCAGCAGCTTAGGGCCGGGTCGACGGGAAGAGCAGTTCTTC. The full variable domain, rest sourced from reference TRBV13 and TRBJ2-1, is AAGVIQSPRHLIKEKRETATLKCYPIPRHDTVYWYQQGPGQDPQFLISFYEKMQSDKGSIPDRFSAQQFSDYHSELNMSSLELGDSALYFCASSLGPGRREEQFFGPGTRLTVL.

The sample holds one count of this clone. The CDR3, as DNA: TGTGCCAGCAGCTTAGCCCCAGCCGGGGAGCTGTTTTTT. It encodes CASSLAPAGELFF. The J gene is TRBJ2-2, the V gene TRBV7-2, with D uncertain. V lost 0 bases and J lost 6, with 5 bases in between. The germline V gene encodes CDR1 SGHTA and CDR2 FQGNSA. The CDR3 has 13 residues.